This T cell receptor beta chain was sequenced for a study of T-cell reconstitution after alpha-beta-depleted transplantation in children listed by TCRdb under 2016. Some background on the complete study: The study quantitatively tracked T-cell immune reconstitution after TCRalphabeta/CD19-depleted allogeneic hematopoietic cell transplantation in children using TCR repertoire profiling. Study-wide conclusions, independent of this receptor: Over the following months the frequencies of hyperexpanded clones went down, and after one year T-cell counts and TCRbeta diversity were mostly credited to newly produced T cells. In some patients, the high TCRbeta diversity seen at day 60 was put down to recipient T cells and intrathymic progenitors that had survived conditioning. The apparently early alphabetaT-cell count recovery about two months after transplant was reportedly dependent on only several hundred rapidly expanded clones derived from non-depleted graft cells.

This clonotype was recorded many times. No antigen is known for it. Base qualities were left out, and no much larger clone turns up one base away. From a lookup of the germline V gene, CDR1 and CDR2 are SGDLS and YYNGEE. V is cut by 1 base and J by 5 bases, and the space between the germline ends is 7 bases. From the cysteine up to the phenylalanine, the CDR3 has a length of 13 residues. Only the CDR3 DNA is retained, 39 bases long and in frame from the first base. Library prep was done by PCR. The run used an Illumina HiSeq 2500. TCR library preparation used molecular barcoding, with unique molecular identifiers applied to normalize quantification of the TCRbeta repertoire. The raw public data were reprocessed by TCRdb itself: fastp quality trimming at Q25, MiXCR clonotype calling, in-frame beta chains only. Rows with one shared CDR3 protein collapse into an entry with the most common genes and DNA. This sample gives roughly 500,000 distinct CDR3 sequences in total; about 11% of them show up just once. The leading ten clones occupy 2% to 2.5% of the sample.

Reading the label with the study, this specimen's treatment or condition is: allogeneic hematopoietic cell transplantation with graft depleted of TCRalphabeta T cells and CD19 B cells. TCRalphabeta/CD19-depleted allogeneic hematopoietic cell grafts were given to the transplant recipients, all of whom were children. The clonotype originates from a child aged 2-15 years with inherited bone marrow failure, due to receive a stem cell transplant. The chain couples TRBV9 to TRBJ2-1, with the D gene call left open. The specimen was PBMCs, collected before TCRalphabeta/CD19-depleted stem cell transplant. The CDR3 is CASSVNSNNEQFF. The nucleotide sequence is TGTGCCAGCAGCGTAAACTCTAACAATGAGCAGTTCTTC.